The present T cell receptor (beta chain) was sequenced within a study of T cells in Graves' hyperthyroidism and ophthalmopathy. As regards this clonotype: Its antigen is as yet unknown.

Study observations and caveats: Separation of ophthalmopathy from stable hyperthyroidism was achieved by a 13 V-J model.

This CDR3 region has 13 residues. The ends were cut back, 0 bases at V and 4 bases at J, with 8 bases in the middle. CDR1 and CDR2 (germline): SGHRS, YFSETQ. The investigators amplified TCR beta CDR3 regions from RNA transcripts. RT-PCR in the first round (using the HTBI primer set) targeted the TCR CDR3. Each CDR3 protein gets one entry after TCRdb re-called the multiplex PCR reads with MiXCR. Of 750,000 to 950,000 distinct CDR3 sequences detected, about two fifths appear once; the ten largest clones hold about 8.9%. The chain recombines TRBV5-1 with TRBJ2-7; D unclear. The TCR was taken from a man aged 18 to 29 with Graves' hyperthyroidism. Sequencing input: blood. The CDR3 is CASSLDTEYEQYF. The CDR3 DNA reads as TGCGCCAGCAGCTTGGACACAGAGTACGAGCAGTACTTC.